The present T cell receptor beta chain was sequenced within a study of blood T cell repertoires in COVID-19. Study summary: Material from acute and convalescent COVID-19 was sourced from the United States, Italy and Spain. PBMCs, B-cell-depleted T cells, or T cells were the source of the cDNA or gDNA that made up the material.

Under the authors' procedure: From reference gene primer amplification, estimates of nucleated cell counts were derived. TCRdb's copy holds only in-frame clones and misses some; the assay was immunoSEQ multiplex PCR. V and J calls and clone size come straight from that table; D and trimming were deduced from the DNA. The table records roughly 110,000 clones, 85% to 95% of them present only once. This TCR came from a woman in her 30s with acute or convalescent COVID-19. The sample taken for sequencing was peripheral blood.

In DNA form, the CDR3 reads TGTGCCAGCAGTCTCAGCGGGTGGGGTGGAGGGACCCAGTACTTC. It encodes CASSLSGWGGGTQYF. This chain connects TRBV28 to TRBJ2-5; D might be TRBD2 (6 bases). Trimming stripped 5 bases from V and 7 bases from J, with 20 bases between. CDR1 and CDR2 (germline): MDHEN, SYDVKM. The CDR3 covers 15 residues.